The T cell receptor beta chain under discussion was sequenced for a study of T cells of healthy individuals. TCRdb analysed the 5' RACE reads with MiXCR anew, one entry per CDR3 protein. Among around 83,000 distinct CDR3 sequences, 4% to 5.5% were seen once, and the ten largest hold about 7.5%. Many counts were recorded for this clonotype. The TCR comes from a female donor in good health.

Written as DNA, the CDR3 is TGTGCCAGCAGCCGGCTCGGGGGGGGGTCTTATACGCAGTATTTT. This codes for CASSRLGGGSYTQYF. The chain combines TRBV6-6 with TRBJ2-3; 8 bases fit TRBD2. Germline V gene lookup returns CDR1 MNHNY and CDR2 SVGAGI (reference sequence). J was trimmed by 7 bases and V by 6 bases; bases with no gene match: 12. This CDR3 is 15 amino acids long.